Below are 15 T cell receptor beta chains sequenced from a single sample in a study of shared clonotypes between healthy human individuals. Profiled with immunoSEQ multiplex PCR; TCRdb holds only in-frame clones, not every one. The profile shows about 2.4 million clones, roughly 93% of them singletons. Sequenced sample: naive CD4+ T cells from PBMCs. The subset: CD45RA+ positively selected. Source of these receptors: a man between 18 and 35 years old in good health. Some clones in this sample may be carry-over from other donors' samples.

V and J are TRBV5-1 and TRBJ2-1; 8 bases match TRBD2. CDR3 length: 15 amino acids. In germline, CDR1 is SGHRS, CDR2 YFSETQ. J gave up 0 bases and V 5 bases, and 4 bases lay outside the gene matches. In DNA form, the CDR3 reads TGCGCCAGCAGGCAAACTAGCGGCTCCTACAATGAGCAGTTCTTC. This translates into CASRQTSGSYNEQFF.

There are a few counts of this clone. This chain connects TRBV30 to TRBJ1-1; D call uncertain. CDR1 GTSNPN and CDR2 SVGIG come from the germline V gene (reference sequence). This CDR3 is built from 13 residues. Trimming cost V 1 base and J 2 bases, with 8 bases left between them. The CDR3 reads CAWSEGFNTEAFF. In DNA, the CDR3 is TGTGCCTGGAGTGAGGGCTTCAACACTGAAGCTTTCTTT.

The CDR3 here is CASIGRFGEKLFF. CDR3 bases: TGTGCCAGCATCGGACGGTTCGGTGAAAAACTGTTTTTT. The V and J genes are TRBV25-1 and TRBJ1-4; D is ambiguous. The CDR3 is 13 residues long. V was clipped by 7 bases and J by 7 bases, with 13 bases between them. Germline lookup yields CDR1 MGHDK and CDR2 SYGVNS. Complete variable domain (other parts from reference TRBV25-1 and TRBJ1-4): EADIYQTPRYLVIGTGKKITLECSQTMGHDKMYWYQQDPGMELHLIHYSYGVNSTEKGDLSSESTVSRIRTEHFPLTLESARPSHTSQYLCASIGRFGEKLFFGSGTQLSVL.

This clone was counted a single time. The genes are TRBV2 and TRBJ1-2; 9 bases align to TRBD1. CDR1 SNHLY and CDR2 FYNNEI come from the germline V gene. This CDR3 is built from 14 residues. After removal of 1 base from V and 5 bases from J, the junction contained 2 bases not matched to a gene. The CDR3 DNA reads as TGTGCCAGCAGTGAAGGGACAGGGGTTTATGGCTACACCTTC. Its translation is CASSEGTGVYGYTF.

This clone was found once. The genes are TRBV7-6 and TRBJ2-7; D may match TRBD1 or TRBD2 (5 bases each). The V and J ends lost 1 base and 7 bases respectively, with 11 bases between them. Germline V gene lookup returns CDR1 SGHVS and CDR2 FNYEAQ. The CDR3 has 13 amino acids. CDR3 in DNA: TGTGCCAGCAGCTTAGGCTATGGGGGAGAGCAGTACTTC. Translating gives CASSLGYGGEQYF.

This chain uses TRBV18 with TRBJ2-5, with a possible D match to TRBD2 (6 bases). CDR3 length equals 13 residues. CDR1 KGHSH and CDR2 LQKENI come from the germline V gene. The ends were cut back, 4 bases at V and 4 bases at J, with 10 bases in the middle. The CDR3 loop is CASSQLASETQYF. The CDR3 DNA reads TGTGCCAGCTCACAGCTAGCGTCAGAGACCCAGTACTTC.

CDR3 amino acids: CASSFRTSGYYNEQFF. The CDR3 DNA sequence: TGTGCCAGCAGTTTTAGGACTAGCGGTTACTACAATGAGCAGTTCTTC. The gene calls are TRBV28 and TRBJ2-1, with TRBD2 matching over 10 bases. Trimming cost V 3 bases and J 3 bases; bases outside gene matches: 5. Germline loops: CDR1 MDHEN, CDR2 SYDVKM. The CDR3 length is 16 residues.

The V gene is TRBV29-1, the J gene TRBJ2-7; TRBD1 agrees at 11 bases. V trimming: 4 bases; J trimming: 5 bases; junction bases outside the gene matches: 4. This CDR3 has 13 amino acids. Germline V CDR1 and CDR2: SQVTM, ANQGSEA. The CDR3 is CSVATGQGDEQYF. The CDR3 DNA sequence: TGCAGCGTTGCAACGGGACAGGGGGACGAGCAGTACTTC.

V usage is TRBV28 and J usage is TRBJ2-6; 9 bases line up with TRBD1. The CDR3 runs to 20 residues. Germline V CDR1 and CDR2: MDHEN, SYDVKM. After removal of 6 bases from V and 3 bases from J, the junction contained 18 bases not matched to a gene. The DNA for the CDR3 is TGTGCCAGCAGCCCACCATCTCCGGGACAGGGTGCCGGTGGGGCCAACGTCCTGACTTTC. Protein product: CASSPPSPGQGAGGANVLTF.

This clone came up a few times. The chain carries TRBV7-3 and TRBJ1-1, with a tentative D call TRBD1 (6 bases). This CDR3 has 15 residues. In germline, CDR1 is SGHTA, CDR2 FQGTGA. The ends were cut back, 2 bases at V and 3 bases at J, with 13 bases in the middle. The CDR3 DNA reads TGTGCCAGCAGCTTAGTCTGGGGGGCCCACACTGAAGCTTTCTTT. Amino acids: CASSLVWGAHTEAFF. The full variable domain, in which reference TRBV7-3 and TRBJ1-1 provide the parts outside the CDR3, is GAGVSQTPSNKVTEKGKYVELRCDPISGHTALYWYRQSLGQGPEFLIYFQGTGAADDSGLPNDRFFAVRPEGSVSTLKIQRTERGDSAVYLCASSLVWGAHTEAFFGQGTRLTVV.

This clone was detected only once. The chain recombines TRBV18 with TRBJ2-5; 10 bases agree with TRBD2. CDR3 length equals 16 residues. Unmatched junction bases numbered 8, after V lost 2 bases and J lost 5 bases. CDR1 is KGHSH and CDR2 is LQKENI in the germline V gene. Here the CDR3 DNA reads TGTGCCAGCTCACCAAGGACTAGCGGCTCCGGTGAGACCCAGTACTTC. Translated, it gives CASSPRTSGSGETQYF.

The J gene is TRBJ1-3, the V gene TRBV19; the D gene is possibly TRBD1 (6 bases). CDR3 length: 19 amino acids. Trimming removed 8 bases at V and 0 bases at J, with 26 bases between. The germline gives CDR1 LNHDA, CDR2 SQIVND (reference sequence). CDR3 sequence: CASSRWGRTAVYSGNTIYF. The CDR3 coding sequence is TGTGCCAGTTCCCGTTGGGGGCGGACCGCCGTTTACTCTGGAAACACCATATATTTT.

J is TRBJ2-7 and V is TRBV7-2, with 10 bases that match TRBD1. Germline values: CDR1 SGHTA, CDR2 FQGNSA. With 3 bases clipped from V and 3 bases from J, the junction kept 5 bases outside the gene matches. This CDR3 spans 15 amino acids. CDR3: CASSFAGTGVYEQYF. In DNA, the CDR3 is TGTGCCAGCAGCTTTGCCGGGACAGGGGTCTACGAGCAGTACTTC.

The V call is TRBV5-6, the J call TRBJ1-2, with D unresolved. V was trimmed by 4 bases and J by 4 bases, leaving 20 bases between them. Germline V gene data show CDR1 as SGHDT and CDR2 as YYEEEE. The CDR3 runs 16 residues. The CDR3, as DNA: TGTGCCAGCAGCCATACAAGCGGGGAGTGGAGCTATGGCTACACCTTC. Encoded protein: CASSHTSGEWSYGYTF.

This chain joins TRBV7-2 and TRBJ1-2; D is undetermined. The length of the CDR3 is 14 residues. Germline CDR1 and CDR2: SGHTA and FQGNSA. The germline V and J ends were trimmed by 1 base and 3 bases, with 9 bases remaining between them. CDR3 amino acids: CASSLVLLDYGYTF. For the CDR3, the DNA is TGTGCCAGCAGCTTAGTATTATTGGACTATGGCTACACCTTC.